The 19 T cell receptor beta chains listed next were all sequenced from one sample in a study of blood T cell repertoires in COVID-19. Using immunoSEQ multiplex PCR, the repertoire was profiled, and TCRdb retains in-frame clones only, with some absent. The sample has 300,000 to 450,000 clones; around 85% are singletons. The sequencing sample was made of peripheral blood. These receptors came from a woman under 30 with acute or convalescent COVID-19.

This chain uses TRBV5-1 with TRBJ1-2; 11 nucleotides line up with TRBD1. Germline V gene data show CDR1 as SGHRS and CDR2 as YFSETQ. This CDR3 spans 15 amino acids. V gave up 4 bases and J gave up 3 bases; unmatched junction bases: 5. CDR3 amino acids: CASSLRTGGDYGYTF. The CDR3, as DNA: TGCGCCAGCAGCCTGAGGACAGGGGGCGACTATGGCTACACCTTC.

This rearrangement joins TRBV10-3 to TRBJ2-7; 8 bases line up with TRBD2. The V gene's germline CDR1 is ENHRY and CDR2 SYGVKD. The length of the CDR3 is 13 residues. V was pared by 9 bases and J by 2 bases, with 6 bases of the junction left unmatched. CDR3 loop: CAISPGLAYEQYF. CDR3 nucleotide sequence: TGTGCCATTTCCCCGGGACTAGCCTACGAGCAGTACTTC.

The sample holds a few counts of this clone. The rearrangement links TRBV7-2 to TRBJ1-2; TRBD1 aligns across 7 bases. CDR1 and CDR2 (germline): SGHTA, FQGNSA. Trimming at V came to 5 bases and at J to 7 bases, leaving 7 bases not matched to a gene. This CDR3 has 13 amino acids. The CDR3 DNA is TGTGCCAGCAGCCGCCCAGGGGGGTTTGGCTACACCTTC. Protein: CASSRPGGFGYTF. The whole variable domain, remainder taken from reference TRBV7-2 and TRBJ1-2, is GAGVSQSPSNKVTEKGKDVELRCDPISGHTALYWYRQSLGQGLEFLIYFQGNSAPDKSGLPSDRFSAERTGGSVSTLTIQRTQQEDSAVYLCASSRPGGFGYTFGSGTRLTVV.

The chain links TRBV3-1 (or the pseudogene TRBV3-2) to TRBJ1-2, with 10 nucleotides matching TRBD1. The junction had 8 bases not matched to a gene; V was cut back by 6 bases and J by 7 bases. The CDR3 covers 14 residues. Looked up from germline, CDR1 is LGHDT and CDR2 is YNNKEL (reference sequence). As DNA, the CDR3 is TGTGCCAGCAGTCACGGGACAGGGGAAAGTGGCTACACCTTC. Translation gives CASSHGTGESGYTF.

This rearrangement joins TRBV24-1 to TRBJ1-2, with 8 bases matching TRBD1. The CDR3 totals 13 residues. Germline CDR1 is KGHDR and CDR2 is SFDVKD. V lost 4 bases and J lost 4; bases outside the gene matches: 1. This CDR3 is CATSEQGAYGYTF. CDR3 DNA sequence: TGTGCCACCAGTGAGCAGGGGGCCTATGGCTACACCTTC.

V usage is TRBV21-1 and J usage is TRBJ2-7; the table's D call, TRBD1, has no DNA check behind it. TRBV21-1 is a pseudogene. CDR3 length equals 15 residues. CDR3 region: CASSTDPAGVHEQYF. In DNA form, the CDR3 reads TGTGCCAGCAGCACCGACCCGGCAGGGGTCCACGAGCAGTACTTC.

This chain joins TRBV4-2 and TRBJ2-1, with 8 bases aligning to TRBD2. With V trimmed by 3 bases and J by 5 bases, 6 bases remained unmatched. CDR1 is LGHNA, CDR2 YNFKEQ, per germline. The CDR3 totals 15 residues. CDR3 amino acids: CASSHEREPHNEQFF. The DNA of the CDR3 is TGTGCCAGCAGCCATGAGCGGGAGCCTCACAATGAGCAGTTCTTC.

This clone was seen more than once but under ten times. The V call is TRBV28, the J call TRBJ1-2, with D possibly matching TRBD1 (6 bases). V was cut by 10 bases and J by 3 bases, with 18 bases left in between. Germline V gene sequence: CDR1 MDHEN, CDR2 SYDVKM. This CDR3 is built from 14 residues. This chain's CDR3 is CAILSRGWDYGYTF. DNA of the CDR3: TGTGCCATTCTGTCCAGGGGTTGGGACTATGGCTACACCTTC.

This clone has more than one count but fewer than ten. The V gene is TRBV29-1, the J gene TRBJ2-7; D is undetermined. The CDR3 length is 13 residues. The V end was cut by 2 bases, the J end by 5 bases, with 13 bases between. CDR1 and CDR2 (germline): SQVTM, ANQGSEA. CDR3 sequence: CSVERTDRDEQYF. As DNA, the CDR3 is TGCAGCGTTGAACGTACGGATCGGGACGAGCAGTACTTC.

As for this clone: Since no conserved phenylalanine or tryptophan closes the CDR3, a read error is the likely cause. Because the CDR3's place on the DNA is in doubt, the DNA is left out and the CDR3 is given as listed by TCRdb. The chain links TRBV2 to TRBJ1-2; TRBD1 reflects the table's D call only, with no check against the DNA. From its first to its last residue, the CDR3 has 10 amino acids. Germline V CDR1 and CDR2: SNHLY, FYNNEI. CDR3: CASTRIPGTA.

This sequence joins TRBV10-3 and TRBJ2-3; D ambiguous. Trimming stripped 3 bases from V and 2 bases from J, with 15 bases between. This CDR3 has 16 amino acids. Germline V gene lookup returns CDR1 ENHRY and CDR2 SYGVKD. The CDR3 region is CAISDPYLRLTDTQYF. CDR3 bases: TGTGCCATCAGTGATCCCTACTTGAGGCTCACAGATACGCAGTATTTT.

As concerns this clone: Other DNA sequences of this sample code for an identical CDR3. CDR3 residues: CASSVGRASYNEQFF. CDR3 sequence (DNA): TGTGCCAGCAGCGTAGGGCGGGCATCCTACAATGAGCAGTTCTTC. The chain couples TRBV9 to TRBJ2-1; D is perhaps TRBD2 (5 bases). The CDR3 has 15 residues. Germline loops: CDR1 SGDLS, CDR2 YYNGEE. V dropped 0 bases and J dropped 1 base, with 8 bases sitting between them.

The genes are TRBV12-5 and TRBJ2-1; 9 positions agree with TRBD2. Looked up from germline, CDR1 is LGHNT and CDR2 is FRNRAP. The CDR3 covers 17 residues. J lost 4 bases, V lost 2 bases, and 9 bases had no gene match. Here the CDR3 DNA reads TGTGCTAGTGGTTTGTCTCGGCGGACTAGCGAATACAATGAGCAGTTCTTC. Translated: CASGLSRRTSEYNEQFF.

The J gene is TRBJ1-6, the V gene TRBV9; 8 bases match TRBD1. Trimming cost V 0 bases and J 7 bases; bases outside gene matches: 6. In germline, CDR1 is SGDLS, CDR2 YYNGEE. The CDR3 has 16 residues. As DNA, the CDR3 is TGTGCCAGCAGCGTAGTGGACAGGGCGCTGAATTCACCCCTCCACTTT. This codes for CASSVVDRALNSPLHF.

The chain has TRBV3-1 (or the pseudogene TRBV3-2) and TRBJ1-2; possible D gene TRBD1, 6 bases. Germline lookup yields CDR1 LGHDT and CDR2 YNNKEL (reference sequence). The CDR3 loop spans 15 amino acids. V shed 1 base and J shed 4 bases, with 13 bases lying between them. The CDR3 here is CASSQVPRGSYGYTF. CDR3 in DNA: TGTGCCAGCAGCCAAGTCCCCAGGGGATCCTATGGCTACACCTTC.

The CDR3 DNA follows: TGCGCCAGCAGTGAGTCAGGGGTCTCAAAAGCTTTCTTT. As protein: CASSESGVSKAFF. The chain has TRBV10-1 and TRBJ1-1, with a possible D match to TRBD1 (5 bases). There are 13 residues in the CDR3. Germline lookup yields CDR1 WNHNN and CDR2 SYGVQD (reference sequence). Trimming removed 0 bases from V and 9 bases from J, with 11 bases in between.

The sample holds one count of this clone. The rearrangement uses TRBV21-1 and TRBJ2-7; the D call of TRBD1 is as the table states it, not checked on the DNA. TRBV21-1 corresponds to a pseudogene. This CDR3 spans 14 amino acids. The CDR3 nucleotides are TGTGCCAGCAGCAGGTGGGACAGGGACTACGAGCAGTACTTC. Translation gives CASSRWDRDYEQYF.

In its sample, this clone was seen a few times. This sequence joins TRBV12-5 and TRBJ1-2; no reliable D call. V was clipped by 2 bases and J by 0 bases, with 7 bases between them. CDR1 LGHNT and CDR2 FRNRAP come from the germline V gene. The CDR3 loop spans 14 amino acids. The chain's CDR3 is CASGLRGANYGYTF. In nucleotides, the CDR3 is TGTGCTAGTGGTTTGCGGGGAGCTAACTATGGCTACACCTTC.

The CDR3 loop reads CASSPADRVVTDTQYF. CDR3 DNA sequence: TGTGCCAGCAGCCCAGCCGACAGGGTGGTTACAGATACGCAGTATTTT. This chain uses TRBV2 with TRBJ2-3, with 7 bases matching TRBD1. V was clipped by 6 bases and J by 3 bases; unmatched bases: 12. CDR3 length equals 16 residues. Germline CDR1 reads SNHLY; CDR2 reads FYNNEI. Using reference TRBV2 and TRBJ2-3 for the parts outside the CDR3, the full variable domain is EPEVTQTPSHQVTQMGQEVILRCVPISNHLYFYWYRQILGQKVEFLVSFYNNEISEKSEIFDDQFSVERPDGSNFTLKIRSTKLEDSAMYFCASSPADRVVTDTQYFGPGTRLTVL.